This entry is about one T cell receptor (beta chain). Its antigen is not known. The CDR3 sequence is 14 residues long. Germline values: CDR1 SGHTA, CDR2 FQGNSA. V shed 1 base and J 9 bases; nucleotides not matched to a gene: 5. This specimen comes from a study of blood T cells in healthy people across ages. Regarding the study as a whole: A conclusive naive versus antigen-experienced comparison was prevented by the unsorted PBMCs.

Alongside a J-beta primer mix, a sample-barcoded 5' primer served in a second PCR lasting about 7 to 12 cycles. TCRdb re-called the 5' RACE reads with MiXCR, one entry per CDR3 protein. Of more than 600,000 distinct CDR3 sequences in the sample, roughly 25% were seen once. The same data also contributed to another study, on T cells of mothers and their children.

The origin of this receptor is a boy aged 5-17 years in good health. Sequences were obtained from blood. The chain couples TRBV7-2 to TRBJ2-7, with 11 bases lining up with TRBD2. The CDR3 loop reads CASSLGTSGLGQYF. The CDR3 DNA sequence: TGTGCCAGCAGCTTAGGGACTAGCGGGTTAGGGCAGTACTTC.